This T cell receptor beta chain was retrieved from a study of OX40 agonist ivuxolimab in advanced cancers. Study-wide results and caveats: Expanded clones were, on average, more numerous among CD8+ T cells than CD4+. The 0.1-3.0 mg/kg partial responders had among the lowest clonal expansion. Both blood CD4+ and CD8+ T cells showed clonal growth by week 6 at 0.1 to 3.0 mg/kg.

The length of the CDR3 is 18 residues. The ends were cut back, 4 bases at V and 0 bases at J, with 19 bases in the middle. Germline assignment: CDR1 SGHTA and CDR2 FQGNSA. With regard to this clone: The antigen remains unidentified.

Some clones are missing from TCRdb's copy, which holds only in-frame ones; the method was immunoSEQ multiplex PCR. The sample consists of 70,000 to 80,000 clones, approximately 90% of them appearing once. At baseline, cycle 4 day 1, and cycle 7 day 1, blood was sampled. This sequence was found in an adult with an advanced solid tumor such as melanoma, head and neck, liver or kidney cancer. The chain uses TRBV7-2 and TRBJ1-3, with D possibly matching TRBD1 (6 bases). Sample: CD4+ or CD8+ T cells sorted from blood, taken in a trial of the OX40 agonist ivuxolimab. CDR3 sequence reads: CASSSTTWTAVSGNTIYF. In DNA, the CDR3 is TGTGCCAGCAGCTCCACGACCTGGACAGCCGTCTCTGGAAACACCATATATTTT.